These T cell receptor beta chains were read from a single sample in a study of neurological immune-mediated disorders. MiXCR, applied by TCRdb to the 5' RACE reads, yields one record per CDR3 protein. The table records tens of thousands of distinct CDR3 sequences, roughly 5% of them present only once. The material sequenced was PBMCs. These receptors originate from a human donor with multiple sclerosis. The donor label of this sample is uncertain. CDR3s leave out the opening cysteine and the closing phenylalanine or tryptophan.

cdr3_aa j_call v_call
SARAGALASNEQF TRBJ2-1 TRBV20-1
ASSLGGSPYNEQF TRBJ2-1 TRBV27
ASSFGRPSYNSPLH TRBJ1-6 TRBV5-1
SASGAGGLSYEQY TRBJ2-7 TRBV20-1
SAVDTRIAKNIQY TRBJ2-4 TRBV20-1
SARDLAGNTIY TRBJ1-3 TRBV20-1
ASSILAPPDEQF TRBJ2-1 TRBV19
ASGLDLGNEQF TRBJ2-1 TRBV7-6
SVEAADHYGYT TRBJ1-2 TRBV29-1
ASSLASASRTNEQF TRBJ2-1 TRBV7-9
ASSWSGDSWTQY TRBJ2-5 TRBV6-2/TRBV6-3
ASSLLGQYTYEQY TRBJ2-7 TRBV5-1
AISEAGSSYEQY TRBJ2-7 TRBV10-3
ASSFSGGPSEQY TRBJ2-7 TRBV6-5
ASSPVGQAQVRGEQY TRBJ2-7 TRBV5-1
SGGGSLYEQY TRBJ2-7 TRBV29-1
SASYSLQETQY TRBJ2-5 TRBV20-1
SAPGLAGIETQY TRBJ2-5 TRBV20-1
ASSLQGRQSGEQF TRBJ2-1 TRBV3-1
ASSLAGGLAGLSYEQY TRBJ2-7 TRBV7-9
ASSFHLTSSGANVLT TRBJ2-6 TRBV12-3/TRBV12-4
ASSSLRDEQF TRBJ2-1 TRBV11-2
SASRGGPGSNQPQH TRBJ1-5 TRBV20-1
SVVRGAAYNEQF TRBJ2-1 TRBV29-1
ASSWTAFTDTQY TRBJ2-3 TRBV5-1
ASSLGGNQPHH TRBJ1-5 TRBV7-8
ASSPDIGSYEQY TRBJ2-7 TRBV12-3/TRBV12-4
ASSPNPDWPEQF TRBJ2-1 TRBV11-2
ASSLAGGEYEQY TRBJ2-7 TRBV5-1
SAMPGGPGYT TRBJ1-2 TRBV20-1
ASQTTGGFYNEQF TRBJ2-1 TRBV19
SARGDYQETQY TRBJ2-5 TRBV20-1
ASSKDGKPRAF TRBJ1-1 TRBV21-1
ASSYSGGDNSPLH TRBJ1-6 TRBV6-6
ASSRNPGTPHYNEQF TRBJ2-1 TRBV6-5
ASSVRQGASKAF TRBJ1-1 TRBV9
AASKGGELF TRBJ2-2 TRBV15
ASSCNRGQHNEQF TRBJ2-1 TRBV12-1
ASSFADEQY TRBJ2-7 TRBV5-1
ASSLVGMELEDNEQF TRBJ2-1 TRBV5-6
ASSLGHSSYGYT TRBJ1-2 TRBV7-2
ASSLRTGGNEKLF TRBJ1-4 TRBV12-3/TRBV12-4
ASSQDGGRGWNTEAF TRBJ1-1 TRBV14
ASSPGDRNTEAF TRBJ1-1 TRBV5-1
ASSTPSTDTQY TRBJ2-3 TRBV5-1
ASSQDGGGTQY TRBJ2-5 TRBV4-1
ASSLEGGTGNTIY TRBJ1-3 TRBV7-9
ASSVLFGRTEAF TRBJ1-1 TRBV2
ASSLGSVGQF TRBJ2-1 TRBV5-1
SASGGQVGYGYT TRBJ1-2 TRBV20-1
ASSVGPGSLIYNSPLH TRBJ1-6 TRBV9